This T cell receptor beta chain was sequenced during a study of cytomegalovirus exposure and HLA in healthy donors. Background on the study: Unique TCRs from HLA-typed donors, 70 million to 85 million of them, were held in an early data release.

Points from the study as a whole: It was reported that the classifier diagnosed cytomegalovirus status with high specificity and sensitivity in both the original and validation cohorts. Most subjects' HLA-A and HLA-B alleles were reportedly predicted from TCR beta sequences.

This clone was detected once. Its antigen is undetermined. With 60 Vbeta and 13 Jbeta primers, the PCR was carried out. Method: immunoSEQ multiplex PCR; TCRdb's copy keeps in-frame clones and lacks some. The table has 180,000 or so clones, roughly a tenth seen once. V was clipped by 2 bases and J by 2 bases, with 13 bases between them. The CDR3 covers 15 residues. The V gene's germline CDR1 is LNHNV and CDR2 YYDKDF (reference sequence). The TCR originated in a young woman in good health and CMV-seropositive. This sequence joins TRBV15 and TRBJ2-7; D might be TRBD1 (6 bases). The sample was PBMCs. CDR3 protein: CATSRNREWAYEQYF. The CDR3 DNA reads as TGTGCCACCAGCAGAAACAGGGAGTGGGCCTACGAGCAGTACTTC.